This T cell receptor (beta chain) originates from a study of blood T cell repertoires in COVID-19. Background on the study: Acute-phase and convalescent COVID-19 samples originated in the United States, Italy and Spain. From T cells, B-cell-depleted T cells, or PBMCs came the material, which was cDNA or gDNA.

Original processing notes: Cell counts per sample came from amplifying reference gene primers. Only in-frame clones appear in the TCRdb table, and some are missing; sequencing was by immunoSEQ multiplex PCR. V, J and clone size are taken as reported in that table, and D and trimming were inferred from the DNA itself. The top ten hold roughly 20% of the sample, which has 150,000 to 200,000 clones, around four fifths seen once. Germline-derived CDR1 and CDR2 are LGHNA and YSLEER. This CDR3 region has 15 residues. V lost 0 bases and J lost 0, with 9 bases in between. The source of this sequence is a woman aged 70-85 years who had recovered from COVID-19. The chain recombines TRBV4-3 with TRBJ2-7; D is possibly TRBD1 (5 bases). Sequenced material: peripheral blood. Here the CDR3 DNA reads TGCGCCAGCAGCCAAGACAGGGTCAGCTCCTACGAGCAGTACTTC. This sequence encodes CASSQDRVSSYEQYF.